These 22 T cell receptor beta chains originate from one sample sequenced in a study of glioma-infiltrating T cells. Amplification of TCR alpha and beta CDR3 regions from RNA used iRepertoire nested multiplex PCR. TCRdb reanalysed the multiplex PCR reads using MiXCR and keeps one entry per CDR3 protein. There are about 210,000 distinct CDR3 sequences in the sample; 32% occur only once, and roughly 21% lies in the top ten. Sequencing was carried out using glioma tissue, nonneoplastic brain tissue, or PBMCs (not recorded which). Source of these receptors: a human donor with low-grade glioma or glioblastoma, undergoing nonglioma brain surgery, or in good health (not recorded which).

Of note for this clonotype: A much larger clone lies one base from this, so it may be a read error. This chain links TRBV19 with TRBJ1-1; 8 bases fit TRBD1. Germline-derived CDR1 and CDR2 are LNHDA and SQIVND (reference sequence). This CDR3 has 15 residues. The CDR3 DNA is TGTGCCAGTAGATCGGACAGGGTCATGAACATTGAAGCTTTCTTT. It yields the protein CASRSDRVMNIEAFF.

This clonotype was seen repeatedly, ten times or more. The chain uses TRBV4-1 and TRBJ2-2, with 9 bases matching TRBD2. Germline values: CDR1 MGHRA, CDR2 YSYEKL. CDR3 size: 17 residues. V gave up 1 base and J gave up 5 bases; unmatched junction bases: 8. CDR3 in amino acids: CASSQGVAGVRTGELFF. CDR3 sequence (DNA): TGCGCCAGCAGCCAAGGAGTAGCGGGAGTCAGAACCGGGGAGCTGTTTTTT.

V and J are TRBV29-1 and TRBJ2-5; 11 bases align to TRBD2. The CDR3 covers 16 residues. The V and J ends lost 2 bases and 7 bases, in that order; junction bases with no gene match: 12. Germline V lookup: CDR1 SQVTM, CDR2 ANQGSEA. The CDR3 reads CSVEMLAGGRGGTQYF. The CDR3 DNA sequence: TGCAGCGTTGAAATGCTAGCGGGAGGACGAGGGGGGACCCAGTACTTC.

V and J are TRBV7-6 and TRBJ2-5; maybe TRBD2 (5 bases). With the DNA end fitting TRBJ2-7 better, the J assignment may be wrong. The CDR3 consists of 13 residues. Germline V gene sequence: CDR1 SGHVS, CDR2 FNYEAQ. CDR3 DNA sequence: TGTGCCAGCAGCCCCTCGGGGAAGGACGAGCAGTACTTC. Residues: CASSPSGKDEQYF.

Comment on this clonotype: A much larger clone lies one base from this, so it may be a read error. CDR3 sequence reads: CASSVCRESNQPQHF. CDR3 DNA sequence: TGTGCCAGCAGTGTTTGCAGGGAAAGCAATCAGCCCCAGCATTTT. This chain uses TRBV27 with TRBJ1-5, with a weak D call TRBD1 (5 bases). There are 15 residues in the CDR3. CDR1 is MNHEY and CDR2 is SMNVEV in the germline V gene (reference sequence). Trimming stripped 5 bases from V and 1 base from J, with 12 bases between.

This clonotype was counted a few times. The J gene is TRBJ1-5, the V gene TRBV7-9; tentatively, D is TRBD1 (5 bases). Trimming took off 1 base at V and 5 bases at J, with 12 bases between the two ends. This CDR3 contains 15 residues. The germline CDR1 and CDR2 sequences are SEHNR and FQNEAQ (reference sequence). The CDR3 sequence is CASSLGSGAHQPQHF. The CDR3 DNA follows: TGTGCCAGCAGCTTAGGGTCCGGGGCCCATCAGCCCCAGCATTTT.

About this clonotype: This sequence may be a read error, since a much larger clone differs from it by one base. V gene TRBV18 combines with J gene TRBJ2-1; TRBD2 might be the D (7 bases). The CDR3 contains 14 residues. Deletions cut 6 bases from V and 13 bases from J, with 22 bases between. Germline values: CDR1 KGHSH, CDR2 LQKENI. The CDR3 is CASSDAGAQETQFF. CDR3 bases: TGTGCCAGCTCTGACGCGGGGGCCCAAGAGACCCAGTTCTTC.

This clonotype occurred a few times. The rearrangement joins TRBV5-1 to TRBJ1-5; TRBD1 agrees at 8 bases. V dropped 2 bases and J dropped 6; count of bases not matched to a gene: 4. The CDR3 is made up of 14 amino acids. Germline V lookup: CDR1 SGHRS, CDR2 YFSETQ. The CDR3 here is CASSLSGGGQPQHF. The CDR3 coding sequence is TGCGCCAGCAGCTTATCAGGGGGCGGTCAGCCCCAGCATTTT. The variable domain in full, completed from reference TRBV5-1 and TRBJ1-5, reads KAGVTQTPRYLIKTRGQQVTLSCSPISGHRSVSWYQQTPGQGLQFLFEYFSETQRNKGNFPGRFSGRQFSNSRSEMNVSTLELGDSALYLCASSLSGGGQPQHFGDGTRLSIL.

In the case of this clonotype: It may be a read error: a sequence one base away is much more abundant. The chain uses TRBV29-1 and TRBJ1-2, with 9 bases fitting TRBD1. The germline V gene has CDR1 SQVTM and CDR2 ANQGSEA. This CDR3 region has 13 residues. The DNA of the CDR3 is TGCAGAGTTGAAGGGGACAGGGACCTTGGCTACACCTTC. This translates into CRVEGDRDLGYTF. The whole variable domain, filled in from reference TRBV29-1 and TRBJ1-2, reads SAVISQKPSRDICQRGTSLTIQCQVDSQVTMMFWYRQQPGQSLTLIATANQGSEATYESGFVIDKFPISRPNLTFSTLTVSNMSPEDSSIYLCRVEGDRDLGYTFGSGTRLTVV.

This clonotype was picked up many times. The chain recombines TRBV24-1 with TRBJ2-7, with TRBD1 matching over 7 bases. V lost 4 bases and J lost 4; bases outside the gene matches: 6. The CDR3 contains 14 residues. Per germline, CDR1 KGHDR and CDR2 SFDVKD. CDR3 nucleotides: TGTGCCACCAGTGACCCCGACAGGGATTACGAGCAGTACTTC. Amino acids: CATSDPDRDYEQYF.

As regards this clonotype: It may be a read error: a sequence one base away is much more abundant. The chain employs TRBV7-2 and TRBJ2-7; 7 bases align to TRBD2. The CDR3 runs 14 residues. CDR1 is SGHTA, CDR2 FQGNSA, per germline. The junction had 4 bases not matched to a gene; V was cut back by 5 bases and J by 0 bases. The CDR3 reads CASSLLADSYEQYF. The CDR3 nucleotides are TGTGCCAGCAGCCTCCTAGCGGACTCCTACGAGCAGTACTTC.

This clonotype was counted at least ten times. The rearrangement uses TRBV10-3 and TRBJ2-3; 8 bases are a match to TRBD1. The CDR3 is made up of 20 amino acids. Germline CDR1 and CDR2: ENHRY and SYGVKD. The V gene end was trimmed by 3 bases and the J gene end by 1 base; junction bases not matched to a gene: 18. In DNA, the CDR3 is TGTGCCATCAGTGACCCCTCCGGGACAGGCGGGCGAGAGGGCACAGATACGCAGTATTTT. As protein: CAISDPSGTGGREGTDTQYF.

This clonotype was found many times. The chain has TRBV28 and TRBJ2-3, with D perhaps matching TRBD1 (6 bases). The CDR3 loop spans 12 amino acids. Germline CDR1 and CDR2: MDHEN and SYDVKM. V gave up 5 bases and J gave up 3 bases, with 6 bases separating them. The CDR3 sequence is CASSGTTDTQYF. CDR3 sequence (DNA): TGTGCCAGCAGTGGGACAACAGATACGCAGTATTTT.

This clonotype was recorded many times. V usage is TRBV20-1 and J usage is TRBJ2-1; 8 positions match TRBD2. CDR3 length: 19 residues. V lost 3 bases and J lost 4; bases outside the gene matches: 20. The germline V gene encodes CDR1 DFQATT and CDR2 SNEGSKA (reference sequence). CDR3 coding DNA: TGCAGTGCTAGTCAAACCCCCGGGACTAGTAGGTTGTCGTACAATGAGCAGTTCTTC. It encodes CSASQTPGTSRLSYNEQFF.

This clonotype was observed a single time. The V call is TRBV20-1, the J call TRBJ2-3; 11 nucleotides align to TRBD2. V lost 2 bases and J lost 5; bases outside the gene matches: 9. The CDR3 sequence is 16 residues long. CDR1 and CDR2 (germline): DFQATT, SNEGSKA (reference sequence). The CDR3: CSARSLAGGPQDTQYF. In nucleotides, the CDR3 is TGCAGTGCTAGAAGTTTAGCGGGAGGGCCTCAAGATACGCAGTATTTT.

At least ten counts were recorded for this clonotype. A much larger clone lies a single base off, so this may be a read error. For the CDR3, the DNA is TGCAGTGCTGGAGATTTGTATGGCTACACCTTC. Residues: CSAGDLYGYTF. The V call is TRBV20-1, the J call TRBJ1-2; no definite D call. Germline loops: CDR1 DFQATT, CDR2 SNEGSKA (reference sequence). This CDR3 has 11 amino acids.

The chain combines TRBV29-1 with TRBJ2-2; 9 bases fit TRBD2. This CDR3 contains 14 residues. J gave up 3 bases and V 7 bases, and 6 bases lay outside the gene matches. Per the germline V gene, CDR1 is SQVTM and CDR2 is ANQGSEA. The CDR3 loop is CSAIAGVDTGELFF. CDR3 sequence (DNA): TGCAGCGCCATAGCGGGAGTGGACACCGGGGAGCTGTTTTTT.

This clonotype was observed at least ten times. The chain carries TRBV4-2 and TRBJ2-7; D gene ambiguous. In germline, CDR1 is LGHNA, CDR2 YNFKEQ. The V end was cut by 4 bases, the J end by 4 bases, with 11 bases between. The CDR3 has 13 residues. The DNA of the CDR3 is TGTGCCAGCAGCCTATCGACAAGTTACGAGCAGTACTTC. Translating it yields CASSLSTSYEQYF.

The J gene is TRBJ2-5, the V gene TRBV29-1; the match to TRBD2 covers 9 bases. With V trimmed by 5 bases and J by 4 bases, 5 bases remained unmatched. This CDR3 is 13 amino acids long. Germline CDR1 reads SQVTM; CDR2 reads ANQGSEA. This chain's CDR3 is CSVPSGNLETQYF. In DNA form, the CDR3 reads TGCAGCGTTCCTAGCGGGAATCTAGAGACCCAGTACTTC.

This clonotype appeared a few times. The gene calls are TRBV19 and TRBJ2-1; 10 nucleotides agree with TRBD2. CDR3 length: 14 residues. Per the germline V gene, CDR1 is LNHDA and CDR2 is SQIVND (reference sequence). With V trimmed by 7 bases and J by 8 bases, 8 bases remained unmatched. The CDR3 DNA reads TGTGCCAGTAAGGTTAGCGGGAGGAACGATGAGCAGTTCTTC. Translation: CASKVSGRNDEQFF.

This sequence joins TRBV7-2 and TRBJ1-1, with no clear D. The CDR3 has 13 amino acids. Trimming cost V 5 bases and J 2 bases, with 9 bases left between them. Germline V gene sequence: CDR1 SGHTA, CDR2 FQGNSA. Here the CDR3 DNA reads TGTGCCAGCAGCAAGGACGTAAACACTGAAGCTTTCTTT. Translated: CASSKDVNTEAFF.

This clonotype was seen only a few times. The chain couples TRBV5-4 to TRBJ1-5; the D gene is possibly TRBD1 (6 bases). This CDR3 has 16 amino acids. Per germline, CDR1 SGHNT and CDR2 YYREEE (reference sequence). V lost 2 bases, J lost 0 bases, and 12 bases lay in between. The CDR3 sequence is CASSFSTGLSNQPQHF. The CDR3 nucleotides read TGTGCCAGCAGCTTTTCAACAGGGCTTAGCAATCAGCCCCAGCATTTT.